A selection of T cell receptor beta chains follows, all from one sample in a study of blood T cell repertoires in COVID-19. Sequencing was performed with immunoSEQ multiplex PCR; in TCRdb, only in-frame clones are kept and a portion is missing. The sample records about 140,000 clones, 80% to 85% being singletons. Sequencing was performed on PBMCs or T cells enriched from blood (not recorded which). The receptors stem from a man between 35 and 55 years old with acute COVID-19. Each CDR3 is given with its conserved first and last residue. Each record gives: J gene, V gene, clone size, D gene, CDR3 DNA, CDR3 protein. D genes are given only for firm matches. Size is omitted from some rows. Given values are once, few, many or a class for expanded clones.

j_gene: TRBJ2-3
v_gene: TRBV19
abundance: NA
d_gene: NA
CDR3nt: TGTGCCAGTAGTATACCGGGACTCTCCCATACGCAGTATTTT
CDR3aa: CASSIPGLSHTQYF

j_gene: TRBJ1-1
v_gene: TRBV14
abundance: NA
d_gene: NA
CDR3nt: TGTGCCAGCAGCCCACTTATAGGGAGAACTGAAGCTTTCTTT
CDR3aa: CASSPLIGRTEAFF

j_gene: TRBJ1-2
v_gene: TRBV21-1
abundance: few
d_gene: NA
CDR3nt: TGTGCCAGCAGCGAGGGACAGGGAAACTATGGCTACACCTTC
CDR3aa: CASSEGQGNYGYTF

j_gene: TRBJ2-1
v_gene: TRBV6-6
abundance: NA
d_gene: TRBD2
CDR3nt: TGTGCCAGCAGTCACCCGGGGGGGCCCTACAATGAGCAGTTCTTC
CDR3aa: CASSHPGGPYNEQFF

j_gene: TRBJ1-5
v_gene: TRBV30
abundance: NA
d_gene: NA
CDR3nt: TGTGCCTGGAGTGCGCCAGGTTATAGCAATCAGCCCCAGCATTTT
CDR3aa: CAWSAPGYSNQPQHF

j_gene: TRBJ2-3
v_gene: TRBV4-2
abundance: NA
d_gene: TRBD1
CDR3nt: TGTGCCAGCAGCCAAGCGGGACAGGGGGCAGATACGCAGTATTTT
CDR3aa: CASSQAGQGADTQYF

j_gene: TRBJ2-7
v_gene: TRBV11-2
abundance: NA
d_gene: NA
CDR3nt: TGTGCCAGCACCCCGAGGAGCGAGCAGTACTTC
CDR3aa: CASTPRSEQYF

j_gene: TRBJ2-1
v_gene: TRBV10-3
abundance: NA
d_gene: NA
CDR3nt: TGTGCCATCAGTCCGGGGGACTCCTTGCAGAATGAGCAGTTCTTC
CDR3aa: CAISPGDSLQNEQFF

j_gene: TRBJ1-1
v_gene: TRBV5-1
abundance: NA
d_gene: NA
CDR3nt: TGCGCCAGCAGCTTGGGACTTTCGGGCACTGAAGCTTTCTTT
CDR3aa: CASSLGLSGTEAFF

j_gene: TRBJ2-2
v_gene: TRBV11-2
abundance: NA
d_gene: NA
CDR3nt: TGTGCCAGCAGCTTAGAAGGGGCGGCTGGGGAGCTGTTTTTT
CDR3aa: CASSLEGAAGELFF

j_gene: TRBJ1-1
v_gene: TRBV7-2
abundance: NA
d_gene: TRBD1
CDR3nt: TGTGCCAGCAGCTCCGCGGACAGGACTGAAGCTTTCTTT
CDR3aa: CASSSADRTEAFF

j_gene: TRBJ2-7
v_gene: TRBV5-6
abundance: NA
d_gene: TRBD1
CDR3nt: TGTGCCAGCAGCCTTGGACAGGGGTTCGAGCAGTACTTC
CDR3aa: CASSLGQGFEQYF

j_gene: TRBJ2-2
v_gene: TRBV9
abundance: NA
d_gene: NA
CDR3nt: TGTGCCAGCAGCGTAACAACAGGGAGAGGCACCGGGGAGCTGTTTTTT
CDR3aa: CASSVTTGRGTGELFF

j_gene: TRBJ2-5
v_gene: TRBV27
abundance: NA
d_gene: TRBD2
CDR3nt: TGTGCCAGCAGGCTAGCGGGAGGGCCCCCGTACTTC
CDR3aa: CASRLAGGPPYF

j_gene: TRBJ2-1
v_gene: TRBV30
abundance: NA
d_gene: TRBD2
CDR3nt: TGTGCCTGGAGTGTACTTGGGGGACTAGCGGGTGAGCAGTTCTTC
CDR3aa: CAWSVLGGLAGEQFF

j_gene: TRBJ2-1
v_gene: TRBV7-8
abundance: NA
d_gene: NA
CDR3nt: TGTGCCAGCAGCTTAGTTACGGGAGAAGGGAACAATGAGCAGTTCTTC
CDR3aa: CASSLVTGEGNNEQFF

j_gene: TRBJ1-2
v_gene: TRBV28
abundance: NA
d_gene: NA
CDR3nt: TGTGCCAGCACCTTCGGCGGGCAGTTGTCTTCCGCCTACACCTTC
CDR3aa: CASTFGGQLSSAYTF

j_gene: TRBJ2-5
v_gene: TRBV10-3
abundance: NA
d_gene: TRBD1
CDR3nt: TGTGCCATCAGTGAGGGGACAGCTTACCAAGAGACCCAGTACTTC
CDR3aa: CAISEGTAYQETQYF

j_gene: TRBJ2-7
v_gene: TRBV28
abundance: NA
d_gene: TRBD1
CDR3nt: TGTGCCAGTAACCGGGACAGGGCCCACGAGCAGTACTTC
CDR3aa: CASNRDRAHEQYF

j_gene: TRBJ2-1
v_gene: TRBV6-6
abundance: NA
d_gene: TRBD2
CDR3nt: TGTGCCAGCAGGCTAGGACTAGCGGGGGGACAGGAGCAGTTCTTC
CDR3aa: CASRLGLAGGQEQFF

j_gene: TRBJ1-2
v_gene: TRBV28
abundance: NA
d_gene: NA
CDR3nt: TGTGCCAGCAGAAAACCCTCAGGGGAAGGTAGCGGCTACACCTTC
CDR3aa: CASRKPSGEGSGYTF

j_gene: TRBJ2-7
v_gene: TRBV6-5
abundance: NA
d_gene: NA
CDR3nt: TGTGCCAGCAGTTACGGACAGTTCAACGAGCAGTACTTC
CDR3aa: CASSYGQFNEQYF

j_gene: TRBJ1-5
v_gene: TRBV7-8
abundance: NA
d_gene: TRBD1
CDR3nt: TGTGCCAGCAGCTTCCTACATACAGGGGGTGATCAGCCCCAGCATTTT
CDR3aa: CASSFLHTGGDQPQHF

j_gene: TRBJ2-1
v_gene: TRBV28
abundance: NA
d_gene: TRBD2
CDR3nt: TGTGCCAGCAGTTTATTGACTAGCGGAGGATACAATGAGCAGTTCTTC
CDR3aa: CASSLLTSGGYNEQFF

j_gene: TRBJ2-7
v_gene: TRBV5-1
abundance: NA
d_gene: NA
CDR3nt: TGCGCCAGCAGCTCCGGACTCACCTCCTACGAGCAGTACTTC
CDR3aa: CASSSGLTSYEQYF

j_gene: TRBJ2-1
v_gene: TRBV10-3
abundance: NA
d_gene: TRBD2
CDR3nt: TGTGCCATCGCCGGGACTAGCGGGGGGGCATCTTACAATGAGCAGTTCTTC
CDR3aa: CAIAGTSGGASYNEQFF

j_gene: TRBJ2-5
v_gene: TRBV6-2/TRBV6-3
abundance: NA
d_gene: NA
CDR3nt: TGTGCCAGCAGTTACGGTCGGGAGACCCAGTACTTC
CDR3aa: CASSYGRETQYF

j_gene: TRBJ2-5
v_gene: TRBV27
abundance: NA
d_gene: NA
CDR3nt: TGTGCCAGCAGCCCAGTGGGCGAGACCCAGTACTTC
CDR3aa: CASSPVGETQYF

j_gene: TRBJ2-7
v_gene: TRBV11-2
abundance: NA
d_gene: NA
CDR3nt: TGTGCCAGCAGCTTAGAAACCAGCTCCTACGAGCAGTACTTC
CDR3aa: CASSLETSSYEQYF

j_gene: TRBJ2-2
v_gene: TRBV5-4
abundance: NA
d_gene: NA
CDR3nt: TGTGCCAGCAGCTTGGATGGGCACGGGGAGCTGTTTTTT
CDR3aa: CASSLDGHGELFF

j_gene: TRBJ2-1
v_gene: TRBV3-1/TRBV3-2
abundance: NA
d_gene: TRBD2
CDR3nt: TGTGCCAGCAGCCCCGGACTAGCGCTTTCAAATGAGCAGTTCTTC
CDR3aa: CASSPGLALSNEQFF

j_gene: TRBJ1-2
v_gene: TRBV6-5
abundance: NA
d_gene: NA
CDR3nt: TGTGCCAGCAGAGCTATTGACAGGCACTATGGCTACACCTTC
CDR3aa: CASRAIDRHYGYTF

j_gene: TRBJ2-2
v_gene: TRBV5-4
abundance: once
d_gene: TRBD1
CDR3nt: TGTGCCAGCAGCCGCAAGGTTGGACAGGGGCCCGGGGAGCTGTTTTTT
CDR3aa: CASSRKVGQGPGELFF

j_gene: TRBJ2-3
v_gene: TRBV15
abundance: NA
d_gene: NA
CDR3nt: TGTGCCACCGGGCTATCCAGGGGTTTTGTAGATACGCAGTATTTT
CDR3aa: CATGLSRGFVDTQYF

j_gene: TRBJ1-2
v_gene: TRBV5-4
abundance: NA
d_gene: NA
CDR3nt: TGTGCCAGCAGCCCCAAGAGAGACTACAACACCTATGGCTACACCTTC
CDR3aa: CASSPKRDYNTYGYTF

j_gene: TRBJ1-1
v_gene: TRBV6-5
abundance: NA
d_gene: TRBD1
CDR3nt: TGTGCCAGCAGCACTACAGGGGGTTCGAGCACTGAAGCTTTCTTT
CDR3aa: CASSTTGGSSTEAFF

j_gene: TRBJ1-2
v_gene: TRBV19
abundance: NA
d_gene: NA
CDR3nt: TGTGCCTCCCGGAGCGGGAGGGAGTATGGCTACACCTTC
CDR3aa: CASRSGREYGYTF

j_gene: TRBJ2-2
v_gene: TRBV14
abundance: NA
d_gene: NA
CDR3nt: TGTGCCAGCAGCCAAGGACCCAGGGGCACCGGGGAGCTGTTTTTT
CDR3aa: CASSQGPRGTGELFF

j_gene: TRBJ1-4
v_gene: TRBV4-2
abundance: NA
d_gene: NA
CDR3nt: TGTGCCAGCAGCCCCGGCCCGGTCCAAGGAGTAAAACTGTTTTTT
CDR3aa: CASSPGPVQGVKLFF

j_gene: TRBJ1-1
v_gene: TRBV11-2
abundance: NA
d_gene: TRBD1
CDR3nt: TGTGCCAGCAGCTTAGGGGGACAGCACCCTGAAGCTTTCTTT
CDR3aa: CASSLGGQHPEAFF

j_gene: TRBJ2-5
v_gene: TRBV7-9
abundance: NA
d_gene: TRBD2
CDR3nt: TGTGCCAGCAGCCACCCAGCCGGGAGGGTACAAGAGACCCAGTACTTC
CDR3aa: CASSHPAGRVQETQYF

j_gene: TRBJ2-1
v_gene: TRBV5-4
abundance: NA
d_gene: TRBD2
CDR3nt: TGTGCCAGCAGCTTTCTTGGACTAGCGGGCGAGCAGTTCTTC
CDR3aa: CASSFLGLAGEQFF

j_gene: TRBJ1-2
v_gene: TRBV28
abundance: NA
d_gene: TRBD1
CDR3nt: TGTGCCAGCAGTTTGCCCGGGACAGGGGCGGTTCATTATGGCTACACCTTC
CDR3aa: CASSLPGTGAVHYGYTF

j_gene: TRBJ1-2
v_gene: TRBV4-1
abundance: few
d_gene: TRBD1
CDR3nt: TGCGCCAGCAGCCCCGGGACAGGGGTGTATGGCTACACCTTC
CDR3aa: CASSPGTGVYGYTF

j_gene: TRBJ1-5
v_gene: TRBV10-1
abundance: NA
d_gene: NA
CDR3nt: TGCGCCAGCAGTCCCCCCTCCTGGGGGGGCTTGTGTCAGCCCCAGCATTTT
CDR3aa: CASSPPSWGGLCQPQHF

j_gene: TRBJ2-1
v_gene: TRBV20-1
abundance: few
d_gene: NA
CDR3nt: TGCAGTGCTACGTTCTACAATGAGCAGTTCTTC
CDR3aa: CSATFYNEQFF

j_gene: TRBJ1-4
v_gene: TRBV7-9
abundance: few
d_gene: TRBD1
CDR3nt: TGTGCCAGCAGCAAGACAGGGCTTAATGAAAAACTGTTTTTT
CDR3aa: CASSKTGLNEKLFF

j_gene: TRBJ2-1
v_gene: TRBV6-6
abundance: NA
d_gene: NA
CDR3nt: TGTGCCACCTCGCTACTAGCAAACGAGCAGTTCTTC
CDR3aa: CATSLLANEQFF

j_gene: TRBJ1-1
v_gene: TRBV28
abundance: few
d_gene: NA
CDR3nt: TGTGCCAGCAGTTCCGGTTCGGTGAACACTGAAGCTTTCTTT
CDR3aa: CASSSGSVNTEAFF

j_gene: TRBJ2-2
v_gene: TRBV9
abundance: NA
d_gene: NA
CDR3nt: TGTGCCAGCAGCCCCCGGCGAGGGGGGAACACCGGGGAGCTGTTTTTT
CDR3aa: CASSPRRGGNTGELFF

j_gene: TRBJ1-2
v_gene: TRBV3-1/TRBV3-2
abundance: NA
d_gene: NA
CDR3nt: TGTGCCAGCAGCCAAGATTCCGGGAGCTCCTATGGCTACACCTTC
CDR3aa: CASSQDSGSSYGYTF

j_gene: TRBJ2-1
v_gene: TRBV6-2/TRBV6-3
abundance: NA
d_gene: NA
CDR3nt: TGTGCCAGCAGTTACCCCTCCAGGGGAGCGGACGATGAGCAGTTCTTC
CDR3aa: CASSYPSRGADDEQFF

j_gene: TRBJ2-2
v_gene: TRBV27
abundance: few
d_gene: TRBD2
CDR3nt: TGTGCCAGCAGAAGGACAGGGTGGGAGACTAGCGGGAGCAGCACCGGGGAGCTGTTTTTT
CDR3aa: CASRRTGWETSGSSTGELFF

j_gene: TRBJ2-7
v_gene: TRBV5-1
abundance: NA
d_gene: NA
CDR3nt: TGCGCCAGCAGCTTGGTATCAGGGGAGGGACACGAGCAGTACTTC
CDR3aa: CASSLVSGEGHEQYF

j_gene: TRBJ2-1
v_gene: TRBV5-5
abundance: NA
d_gene: TRBD2
CDR3nt: TGTGCCAGCAGCCCTGGGACTAGCGGGAACTCCTACAATGAGCAGTTCTTC
CDR3aa: CASSPGTSGNSYNEQFF

j_gene: TRBJ1-5
v_gene: TRBV28
abundance: NA
d_gene: NA
CDR3nt: TGTGCCAGCAGTTTTGAGGCGGGGATTAGCAATCAGCCCCAGCATTTT
CDR3aa: CASSFEAGISNQPQHF

j_gene: TRBJ1-6
v_gene: TRBV9
abundance: few
d_gene: NA
CDR3nt: TGTGCCAGCAGCGTAGTCCAAGACACAAAAAGCTCCTATAATTCACCCCTCCACTTT
CDR3aa: CASSVVQDTKSSYNSPLHF

j_gene: TRBJ2-7
v_gene: TRBV9
abundance: once
d_gene: NA
CDR3nt: TGTGCCAGCAGCGTAGGAGGAGGGGGCACCTACGAGCAGTACTTC
CDR3aa: CASSVGGGGTYEQYF

j_gene: TRBJ2-7
v_gene: TRBV2
abundance: NA
d_gene: TRBD1
CDR3nt: TGTGCCAGCAGTGGCAACCGGGACAGGGGCCACGAGCAGTACTTC
CDR3aa: CASSGNRDRGHEQYF